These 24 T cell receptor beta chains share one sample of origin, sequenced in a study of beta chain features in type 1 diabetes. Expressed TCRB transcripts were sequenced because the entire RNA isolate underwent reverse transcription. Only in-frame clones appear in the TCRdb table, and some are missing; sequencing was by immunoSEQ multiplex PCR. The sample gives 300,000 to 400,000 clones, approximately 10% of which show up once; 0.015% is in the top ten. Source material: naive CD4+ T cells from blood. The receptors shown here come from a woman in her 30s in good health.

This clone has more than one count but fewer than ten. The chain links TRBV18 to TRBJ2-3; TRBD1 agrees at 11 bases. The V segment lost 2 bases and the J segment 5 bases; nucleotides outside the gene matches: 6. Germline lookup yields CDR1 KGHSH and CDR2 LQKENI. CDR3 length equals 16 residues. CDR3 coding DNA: TGTGCCAGCTCACCAGGACAGGGGGCTCTCGGAGATACGCAGTATTTT. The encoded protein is CASSPGQGALGDTQYF.

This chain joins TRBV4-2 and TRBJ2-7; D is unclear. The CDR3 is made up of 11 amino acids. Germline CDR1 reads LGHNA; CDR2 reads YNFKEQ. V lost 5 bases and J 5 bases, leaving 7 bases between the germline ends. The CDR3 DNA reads TGTGCCAGCAGCTTTGGCAACGAGCAGTACTTC. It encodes CASSFGNEQYF.

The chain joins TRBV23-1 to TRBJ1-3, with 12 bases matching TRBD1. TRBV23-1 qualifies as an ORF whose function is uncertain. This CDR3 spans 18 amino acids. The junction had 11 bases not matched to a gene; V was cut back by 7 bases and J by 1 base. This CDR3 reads CASNRDRGPRSSGNTIYF. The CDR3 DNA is TGCGCCAGCAATAGGGACAGGGGGCCTCGTAGTTCTGGAAACACCATATATTTT.

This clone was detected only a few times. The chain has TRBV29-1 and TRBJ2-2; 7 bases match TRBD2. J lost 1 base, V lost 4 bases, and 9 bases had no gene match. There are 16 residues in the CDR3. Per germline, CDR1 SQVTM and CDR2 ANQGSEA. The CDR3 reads CSVGQRDYRNTGELFF. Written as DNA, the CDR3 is TGCAGCGTTGGGCAGAGGGACTACAGGAACACCGGGGAGCTGTTTTTT.

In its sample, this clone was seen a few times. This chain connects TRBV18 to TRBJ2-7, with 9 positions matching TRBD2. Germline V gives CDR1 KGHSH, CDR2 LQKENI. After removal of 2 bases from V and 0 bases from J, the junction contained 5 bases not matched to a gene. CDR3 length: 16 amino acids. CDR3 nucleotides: TGTGCCAGCTCACCAATGGGACTAGCCACCTCCTACGAGCAGTACTTC. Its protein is CASSPMGLATSYEQYF.

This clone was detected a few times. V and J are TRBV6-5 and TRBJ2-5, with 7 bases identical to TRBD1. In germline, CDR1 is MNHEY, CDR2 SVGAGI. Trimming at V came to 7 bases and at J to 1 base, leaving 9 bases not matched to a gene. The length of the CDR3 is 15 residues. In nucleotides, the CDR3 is TGTGCCAGCAAGGGGACAGTAGCTCGCCAAGAGACCCAGTACTTC. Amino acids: CASKGTVARQETQYF.

The chain's CDR3 is CASSIEVAGGQPQHF. CDR3 coding DNA: TGTGCCAGTAGTATAGAGGTGGCAGGGGGTCAGCCCCAGCATTTT. V and J are TRBV19 and TRBJ1-5; 7 bases line up with TRBD1. J was trimmed by 6 bases and V by 0 bases; bases with no gene match: 5. The CDR3 sequence is 15 residues long. Germline CDR1 is LNHDA and CDR2 is SQIVND (reference sequence).

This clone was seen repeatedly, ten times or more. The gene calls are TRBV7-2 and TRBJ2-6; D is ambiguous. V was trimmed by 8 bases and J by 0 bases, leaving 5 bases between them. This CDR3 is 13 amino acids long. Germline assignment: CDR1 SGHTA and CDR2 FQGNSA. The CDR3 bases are TGTGCCAGCCCCGGCTCTGGGGCCAACGTCCTGACTTTC. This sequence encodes CASPGSGANVLTF.

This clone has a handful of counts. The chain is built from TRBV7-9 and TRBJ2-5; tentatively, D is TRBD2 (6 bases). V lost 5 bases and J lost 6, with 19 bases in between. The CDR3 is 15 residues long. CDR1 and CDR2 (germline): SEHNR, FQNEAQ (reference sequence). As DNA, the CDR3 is TGTGCCAGCAGCCTCCCTCCCGGAGGGCAGCAGACCCAGTACTTC. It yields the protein CASSLPPGGQQTQYF.

CDR3 loop: CASSPRTASYQETQYF. As DNA, the CDR3 is TGTGCCAGCAGCCCAAGGACAGCCTCGTACCAAGAGACCCAGTACTTC. This chain links TRBV9 with TRBJ2-5; the D gene is possibly TRBD1 (6 bases). V lost 4 bases to trimming and J lost 0 bases, with 16 bases between them. CDR1 and CDR2 from the germline V gene are SGDLS and YYNGEE. The CDR3 sequence is 16 residues long.

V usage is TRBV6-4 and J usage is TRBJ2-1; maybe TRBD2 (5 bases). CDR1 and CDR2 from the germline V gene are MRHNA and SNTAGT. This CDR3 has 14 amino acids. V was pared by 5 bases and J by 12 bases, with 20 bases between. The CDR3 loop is CASSRGQESGGQFF. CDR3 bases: TGTGCCAGCAGTCGAGGGCAGGAAAGCGGAGGGCAGTTCTTC.

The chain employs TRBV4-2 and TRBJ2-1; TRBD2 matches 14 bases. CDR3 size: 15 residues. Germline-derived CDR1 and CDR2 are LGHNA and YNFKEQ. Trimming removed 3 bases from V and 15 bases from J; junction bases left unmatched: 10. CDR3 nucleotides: TGTGCCAGCAGCCAGGCGACGGGACTAGCGGGAGCAACGTTCTTC. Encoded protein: CASSQATGLAGATFF.

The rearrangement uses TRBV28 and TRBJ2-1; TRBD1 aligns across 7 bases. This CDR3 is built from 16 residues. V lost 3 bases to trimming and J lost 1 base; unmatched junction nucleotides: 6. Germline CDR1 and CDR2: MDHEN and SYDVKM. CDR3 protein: CASSFPRQGSYNEQFF. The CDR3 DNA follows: TGTGCCAGCAGTTTCCCTCGACAGGGATCCTACAATGAGCAGTTCTTC.

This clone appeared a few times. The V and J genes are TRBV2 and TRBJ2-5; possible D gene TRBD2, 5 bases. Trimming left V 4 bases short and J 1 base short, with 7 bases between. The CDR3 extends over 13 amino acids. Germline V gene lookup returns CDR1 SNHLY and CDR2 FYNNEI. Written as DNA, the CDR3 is TGTGCCAGCAGTGGAGGACTCCAAGAGACCCAGTACTTC. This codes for CASSGGLQETQYF.

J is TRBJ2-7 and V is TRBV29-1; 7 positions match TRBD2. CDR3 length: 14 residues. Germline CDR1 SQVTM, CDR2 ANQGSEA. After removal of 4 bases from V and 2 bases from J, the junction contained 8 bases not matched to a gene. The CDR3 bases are TGCAGCGTTGGGCCTGGTGGGGGGGCCTACGAGCAGTACTTC. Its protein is CSVGPGGGAYEQYF.

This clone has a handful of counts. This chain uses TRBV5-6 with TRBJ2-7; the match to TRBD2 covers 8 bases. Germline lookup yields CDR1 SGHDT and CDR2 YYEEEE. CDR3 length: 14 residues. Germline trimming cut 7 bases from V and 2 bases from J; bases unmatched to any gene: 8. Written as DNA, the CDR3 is TGTGCCAGCGGCGCCGGGGGACTAGCCTACGAGCAGTACTTC. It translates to CASGAGGLAYEQYF. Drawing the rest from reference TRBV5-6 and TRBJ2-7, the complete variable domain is DAGVTQSPTHLIKTRGQQVTLRCSPKSGHDTVSWYQQALGQGPQFIFQYYEEEERQRGNFPDRFSGHQFPNYSSELNVNALLLGDSALYLCASGAGGLAYEQYFGPGTRLTVT.

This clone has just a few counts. The CDR3, as DNA: TGTGCCAGCAGTTTCACAGGGAACTATGGCTACACCTTC. Protein sequence: CASSFTGNYGYTF. The V gene is TRBV28, the J gene TRBJ1-2, with TRBD1 as a possible D gene (6 bases). V lost 3 bases to trimming and J lost 2 bases, with 7 bases between them. This CDR3 comprises 13 residues. Germline V gives CDR1 MDHEN, CDR2 SYDVKM.

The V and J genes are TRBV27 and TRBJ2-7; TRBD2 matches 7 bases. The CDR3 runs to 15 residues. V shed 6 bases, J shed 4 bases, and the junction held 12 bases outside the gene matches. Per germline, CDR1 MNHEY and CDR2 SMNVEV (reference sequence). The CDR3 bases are TGTGCCAGCAGCCGCCCCGGGACTAACAATTACGAGCAGTACTTC. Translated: CASSRPGTNNYEQYF.

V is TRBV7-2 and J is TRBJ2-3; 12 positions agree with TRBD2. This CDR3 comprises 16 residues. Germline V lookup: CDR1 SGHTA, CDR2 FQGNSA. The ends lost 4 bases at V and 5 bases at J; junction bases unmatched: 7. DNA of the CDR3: TGTGCCAGCAGCTCTAGCGGGAGGGCCAACCTAGATACGCAGTATTTT. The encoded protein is CASSSSGRANLDTQYF.

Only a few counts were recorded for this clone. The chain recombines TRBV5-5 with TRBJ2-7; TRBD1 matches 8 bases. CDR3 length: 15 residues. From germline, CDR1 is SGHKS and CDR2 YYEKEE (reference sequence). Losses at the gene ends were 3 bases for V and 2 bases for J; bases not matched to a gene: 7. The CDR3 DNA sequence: TGTGCCAGCAGCTCGACGGGACAGGTGGCCTACGAGCAGTACTTC. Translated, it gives CASSSTGQVAYEQYF.

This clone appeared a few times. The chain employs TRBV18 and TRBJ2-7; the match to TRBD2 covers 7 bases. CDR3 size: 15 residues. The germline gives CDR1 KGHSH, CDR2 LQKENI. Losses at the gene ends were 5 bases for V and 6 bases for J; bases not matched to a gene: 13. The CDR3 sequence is CASSSTGTPGGEQYF. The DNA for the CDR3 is TGTGCCAGCTCATCAACCGGGACGCCGGGGGGCGAGCAGTACTTC.

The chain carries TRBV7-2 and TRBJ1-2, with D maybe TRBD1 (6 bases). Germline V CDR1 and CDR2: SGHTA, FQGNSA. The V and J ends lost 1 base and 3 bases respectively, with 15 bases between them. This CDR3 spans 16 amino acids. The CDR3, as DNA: TGTGCCAGCAGCTTAGGACAGGACCTCCGCCACTATGGCTACACCTTC. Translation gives CASSLGQDLRHYGYTF.

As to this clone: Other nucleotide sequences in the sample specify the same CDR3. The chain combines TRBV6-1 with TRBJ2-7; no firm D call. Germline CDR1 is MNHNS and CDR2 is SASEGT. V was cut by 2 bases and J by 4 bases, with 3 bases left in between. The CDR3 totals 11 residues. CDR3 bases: TGTGCCAGCAGTGAACTATACGAGCAGTACTTC. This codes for CASSELYEQYF.

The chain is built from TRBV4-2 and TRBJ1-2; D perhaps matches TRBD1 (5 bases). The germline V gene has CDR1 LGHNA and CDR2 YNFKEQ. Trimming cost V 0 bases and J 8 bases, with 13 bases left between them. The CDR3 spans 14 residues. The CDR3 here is CASSQERQLMGYTF. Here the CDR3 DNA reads TGTGCCAGCAGCCAAGAGCGACAGTTGATGGGCTACACCTTC.